Shown below are 26 T cell receptor beta chains from a single sample sequenced in a study of blood T cell repertoires in COVID-19. Here immunoSEQ multiplex PCR was the method, and the copy in TCRdb shows in-frame clones only, minus some. The table includes approximately 230,000 clones, approximately 90% detected once. Input material: PBMCs or T cells enriched from blood (not recorded which). These receptors originate from a woman aged 30 to 39 with acute COVID-19.

This sequence joins TRBV11-3 and TRBJ2-5; D is unclear. Trimming took off 1 base at V and 1 base at J, with 7 bases between the two ends. Germline V CDR1 and CDR2: SGHNT, YENEEA. This CDR3 is 14 amino acids long. CDR3 protein: CASSLGHSQETQYF. CDR3 DNA: TGTGCCAGCAGCTTAGGGCACAGCCAAGAGACCCAGTACTTC. Full variable domain (rest looked up from reference TRBV11-3 and TRBJ2-5): EAGVVQSPRYKIIEKKQPVAFWCNPISGHNTLYWYLQNLGQGPELLIRYENEEAVDDSQLPKDRFSAERLKGVDSTLKIQPAELGDSAVYLCASSLGHSQETQYFGPGTRLLVL.

V is TRBV29-1 and J is TRBJ2-7; 13 bases map to TRBD2. The CDR3 totals 18 residues. The germline V gene encodes CDR1 SQVTM and CDR2 ANQGSEA. J lost 3 bases, V lost 5 bases, and 16 bases had no gene match. CDR3 sequence: CSVRARTSGRVNYYEQYF. CDR3 sequence (DNA): TGCAGCGTTAGGGCTAGGACTAGCGGGAGAGTAAACTACTACGAGCAGTACTTC.

This clone was observed a single time. This chain links TRBV18 with TRBJ2-1, with D perhaps matching TRBD1 (6 bases). V was trimmed by 2 bases and J by 16 bases, leaving 15 bases between them. The CDR3 spans 12 residues. Germline V CDR1 and CDR2: KGHSH, LQKENI. As DNA, the CDR3 is TGTGCCAGCTCACCAACAGGGACCGCCGCCTTCTTC. Translation gives CASSPTGTAAFF.

This chain connects TRBV7-3 to TRBJ1-2, with TRBD1 as a possible D gene (5 bases). V lost 7 bases and J lost 0, with 12 bases in between. The CDR3 covers 14 residues. The germline V gene has CDR1 SGHTA and CDR2 FQGTGA. The CDR3 reads CASMRDSTNYGYTF. In DNA form, the CDR3 reads TGTGCCAGCATGAGGGACTCAACTAACTATGGCTACACCTTC.

This chain uses TRBV11-2 with TRBJ2-1, with D maybe TRBD1 (5 bases). Trimming took 4 bases from V and 1 from J, leaving 14 bases between them. The germline gives CDR1 SGHAT, CDR2 FQNNGV. This CDR3 comprises 16 residues. CDR3 in amino acids: CASSYPLDRSYNEQFF. Written as DNA, the CDR3 is TGTGCCAGCAGCTACCCCCTAGACAGATCCTACAATGAGCAGTTCTTC.

CDR3 DNA sequence: TGTGCCAGCAGCCCAGGGTTTGGCGAGCAGTACTTC. It specifies CASSPGFGEQYF. The V and J genes are TRBV5-6 and TRBJ2-7; possibly TRBD1 for D (5 bases). V gave up 4 bases and J gave up 6 bases, with 11 bases separating them. Germline values: CDR1 SGHDT, CDR2 YYEEEE. CDR3 size: 12 residues.

The genes are TRBV5-8 and TRBJ2-3, with 11 bases matching TRBD2. The CDR3 contains 18 residues. J lost 0 bases, V lost 4 bases, and 10 bases had no gene match. CDR1 SGHTS and CDR2 YDEGEE come from the germline V gene. DNA for the CDR3: TGTGCCAGCAGCCTGGGCGTAGCGGGAGGGCCCAGCACAGATACGCAGTATTTT. This translates into CASSLGVAGGPSTDTQYF.

About this clone itself: Other DNA sequences in this specimen translate into the identical CDR3. The J gene is TRBJ1-4, the V gene TRBV28; the D gene is possibly TRBD1 (5 bases). The CDR3 length is 14 residues. The germline gives CDR1 MDHEN, CDR2 SYDVKM. The V and J ends lost 4 bases and 8 bases respectively, with 14 bases between them. The DNA for the CDR3 is TGTGCCAGCAGTTCTCCCGGGACTGCCGAAAAACTGTTTTTT. Its translation is CASSSPGTAEKLFF.

The genes are TRBV25-1 and TRBJ2-1; 12 nucleotides line up with TRBD2. Per germline, CDR1 MGHDK and CDR2 SYGVNS. The V segment lost 4 bases and the J segment 4 bases; nucleotides outside the gene matches: 5. This CDR3 comprises 16 residues. The CDR3 is CASSGGGLAGYNEQFF. The CDR3 nucleotides read TGTGCCAGCAGTGGGGGGGGACTAGCGGGTTACAATGAGCAGTTCTTC.

This chain connects TRBV6-2 or TRBV6-3 to TRBJ1-2; 9 bases are shared with TRBD1. Per germline, CDR1 MNHEY and CDR2 SVGEGT. Trimming took 6 bases from V and 4 from J; bases not matched to a gene: 6. This CDR3 is 14 amino acids long. As DNA, the CDR3 is TGTGCCAGCAGCGATCAACAGGGGGCCTATGGCTACACCTTC. It specifies CASSDQQGAYGYTF.

The chain couples TRBV14 to TRBJ1-6, with 7 bases that match TRBD1. The CDR3 has 16 amino acids. V was pared by 4 bases and J by 0 bases, with 3 bases of the junction left unmatched. From germline, CDR1 is SGHDN and CDR2 FVKESK. The CDR3 DNA reads TGTGCCAGCAGCCTGGACAGGAGCTCCTATAATTCACCCCTCCACTTT. Its translation: CASSLDRSSYNSPLHF.

The chain is built from TRBV5-8 and TRBJ1-4, with D hard to call. The CDR3 consists of 16 residues. Germline assignment: CDR1 SGHTS and CDR2 YDEGEE. With 0 bases removed from V and 0 bases from J, the gap between germline ends came to 9 bases. CDR3 residues: CASSLGVSPTNEKLFF. The CDR3 region has the DNA TGTGCCAGCAGCTTGGGGGTTAGCCCAACTAATGAAAAACTGTTTTTT.

This clone was counted once. The V and J genes are TRBV6-5 and TRBJ1-5; 8 nucleotides match TRBD1. This CDR3 comprises 14 residues. V gave up 6 bases and J gave up 7 bases; unmatched junction bases: 8. CDR1 is MNHEY, CDR2 SVGAGI, per germline. The CDR3 DNA is TGTGCCAGCAGCCGGACAGGGTATCGACAGCCCCAGCATTTT. Amino acids: CASSRTGYRQPQHF.

J is TRBJ1-5 and V is TRBV20-1, with D tentatively TRBD1 (5 bases). Germline CDR1 is DFQATT and CDR2 is SNEGSKA (reference sequence). The CDR3 extends over 14 amino acids. Trimming pared 3 bases from V and 2 bases from J, leaving 11 bases between. CDR3 DNA: TGCAGTGCTAGTCCGGGGGTTGGCAATCAGCCCCAGCATTTT. This codes for CSASPGVGNQPQHF.

The CDR3 DNA follows: TGTGCCAGCAGCGTCCCCGGAGGCTACGATGGCTACACCTTC. Protein: CASSVPGGYDGYTF. This rearrangement joins TRBV7-9 to TRBJ1-2; no definite D call. Germline values: CDR1 SEHNR, CDR2 FQNEAQ (reference sequence). The CDR3 has 14 residues. The germline V and J ends were trimmed by 5 bases and 6 bases, with 16 bases remaining between them.

The chain has TRBV2 and TRBJ1-4; D is uncertain. The CDR3 consists of 14 residues. Trimming removed 10 bases at V and 0 bases at J, with 12 bases between. Germline loops: CDR1 SNHLY, CDR2 FYNNEI. The CDR3 sequence is CATRPGTTNEKLFF. In nucleotides, the CDR3 is TGTGCCACGCGCCCCGGGACAACTAATGAAAAACTGTTTTTT.

The chain has TRBV2 and TRBJ1-1; D perhaps matches TRBD1 (6 bases). V lost 6 bases, J lost 5 bases, and 16 bases lay in between. The CDR3 has 14 residues. CDR1 and CDR2 (germline): SNHLY, FYNNEI. The CDR3 nucleotides are TGTGCCAGCAGGTTAAACAGGGAATCGACTGAAGCTTTCTTT. Its translation is CASRLNRESTEAFF.

The V gene is TRBV6-2 or TRBV6-3, the J gene TRBJ2-1; 8 positions agree with TRBD1. Germline-derived CDR1 and CDR2 are MNHEY and SVGEGT. The CDR3 is 15 residues long. Unmatched junction bases numbered 9, after V lost 5 bases and J lost 6 bases. The CDR3 loop reads CASSGDRPSVNEQFF. The CDR3 bases are TGTGCCAGCAGTGGGGACAGGCCTTCAGTCAATGAGCAGTTCTTC.

V and J are TRBV5-1 and TRBJ1-3; 8 nucleotides match TRBD1. The CDR3 is 14 amino acids. The ends lost 0 bases at V and 7 bases at J; junction bases unmatched: 3. Per germline, CDR1 SGHRS and CDR2 YFSETQ. The CDR3 DNA sequence: TGCGCCAGCAGCTTGGGGCAGGGGGCGAACACCATATATTTT. Encoded protein: CASSLGQGANTIYF.

The chain employs TRBV30 and TRBJ1-6, with 8 bases aligning to TRBD1. The V gene's germline CDR1 is GTSNPN and CDR2 SVGIG (reference sequence). CDR3 length: 14 residues. With 0 bases clipped from V and 7 bases from J, the junction kept 2 bases outside the gene matches. The CDR3 bases are TGTGCCTGGAGTGTAAGACAGGGGAATTCACCCCTCCACTTT. Its translation: CAWSVRQGNSPLHF.

This chain uses TRBV7-2 with TRBJ1-3; weak D call: TRBD1 (5 bases). V was shortened by 5 bases and J by 6 bases, with 8 bases between the two germline ends. Germline CDR1 and CDR2: SGHTA and FQGNSA. CDR3 length: 12 amino acids. The CDR3 DNA reads as TGTGCCAGCAGCAACAGGCAAAACACCATATATTTT. It codes for CASSNRQNTIYF.

This clone came up many times. This chain links TRBV15 with TRBJ2-7, with TRBD2 matching over 12 bases. Trimming at V came to 4 bases and at J to 6 bases, leaving 4 bases not matched to a gene. CDR3 length: 14 residues. Per the germline V gene, CDR1 is LNHNV and CDR2 is YYDKDF (reference sequence). The CDR3 DNA reads as TGTGCCACCAGCACCCGGACTAGCGGGATCGAGCAGTACTTC. Translation: CATSTRTSGIEQYF.

This chain connects TRBV6-6 to TRBJ1-3; D gene uncertain. The CDR3 runs to 14 residues. V was shortened by 2 bases and J by 0 bases, with 5 bases between the two germline ends. The germline V gene has CDR1 MNHNY and CDR2 SVGAGI (reference sequence). The CDR3 sequence is CASSYLSSGNTIYF. The CDR3 nucleotides read TGTGCCAGCAGTTACCTGAGCTCTGGAAACACCATATATTTT.

V and J are TRBV2 and TRBJ2-5, with TRBD1 identical over 7 bases. V lost 8 bases, J lost 4 bases, and 1 base stayed unmatched. The CDR3 covers 11 residues. Germline assignment: CDR1 SNHLY and CDR2 FYNNEI. As DNA, the CDR3 is TGTGCCAGCTGGACAGGAGAGACCCAGTACTTC. Protein sequence: CASWTGETQYF.

CDR3 nucleotide sequence: TGTGCCAGCAGCGGAAGATGGGACAGGGAGATTTCACCCCTCCACTTT. Translated, it gives CASSGRWDREISPLHF. The chain is built from TRBV21-1 and TRBJ1-6; TRBD1 is the table's D call and was not checked against the DNA. TRBV21-1 is labeled a pseudogene. There are 16 residues in the CDR3.

For the CDR3, the DNA is TGCAGCGTTGTTTTCACAGCAGCCTACAATGAGCAGTTCTTC. Translation gives CSVVFTAAYNEQFF. The rearrangement links TRBV29-1 to TRBJ2-1; no firm D call. V was clipped by 4 bases and J by 2 bases, with 12 bases between them. The CDR3 sequence is 14 residues long. Looked up from germline, CDR1 is SQVTM and CDR2 is ANQGSEA.